The clone carrying this T cell receptor beta chain is judged medium-sized (0.01 to 0.1%). Its matching antigen is unknown. The germline V gene has CDR1 SQVTM and CDR2 ANQGSEA. The CDR3 covers 13 residues. V was clipped by 6 bases and J by 3 bases, with 12 bases between them. Peripheral blood genomic DNA, not sorted cells or RNA, was the template. The data stem from a study of T cell repertoires in aging, cancer and after chemotherapy. At the level of the study: Healthy donor repertoires were recorded over several months to years and showed clear clonal overlap.

A mixed TRB-A/B primer pool amplified rearranged TRB by multiplex touch-down PCR. In TCRdb, the multiplex PCR reads were re-called with MiXCR into one record per CDR3 protein. In the table there are 10,000 to 13,000 distinct CDR3 sequences, around 30% of which are singletons. Study-level findings and limits: Rebound thymic output was suggested by rising median generation probability during chemotherapy in each cancer cohort. Untreated cancer patients had significantly lower blood TCR diversity than age-matched healthy donors. The repertoire data cannot show anything about immunological memory following chemotherapy.

This chain joins TRBV29-1 and TRBJ2-1, with D perhaps TRBD1 (5 bases). Sequenced material: blood. This receptor was taken from a human donor in good health. The chain's CDR3 is CSVVDSVYNEQFF. In DNA, the CDR3 is TGCAGCGTGGTTGACAGTGTCTACAATGAGCAGTTCTTC.